This T cell receptor beta chain was recovered during a study of cytomegalovirus exposure and HLA in healthy donors. General study results and limits: In a later analysis, parvovirus B19, influenza, CMV and Epstein-Barr virus appeared linked to several top co-occurrence clusters.

The germline V and J ends were trimmed by 6 bases and 4 bases, with 13 bases remaining between them. CDR1 is SNHLY and CDR2 is FYNNEI in the germline V gene. The length of the CDR3 is 13 residues. In the PCR, 60 Vbeta and 13 Jbeta primers were used. The authors' processing: About 12 million of about 88 million unique TCR beta chains were shared, per a later count. The protocol was immunoSEQ multiplex PCR, while the TCRdb copy is restricted to in-frame clones and leaves out a portion. The V and J calls and clone size were taken over from that table, and D and trimming were inferred from the DNA. The data show hundreds of thousands of clones, less than 85% seen once. The donors (healthy individuals) were bone marrow donors. This clone was observed once. What it binds is not known.

V and J are TRBV2 and TRBJ2-7, with no clear D. The specimen sequenced was PBMCs. The receptor was isolated from a man younger than 35 in good health and CMV-seronegative. In DNA, the CDR3 is TGTGCCAGCAGCCTCCCCCCCAGTTACGAGCAGTACTTC. This codes for CASSLPPSYEQYF.